This T cell receptor (beta chain) was sequenced during a study of shared clonotypes between healthy human individuals. Study at large: The study drew on two women and three men aged 18 to 49 as donors.

In the original analysis: ImmunoSEQ output lacked quality scores and full-length reads, limiting matched filtering. The method was immunoSEQ multiplex PCR; TCRdb's version includes in-frame clones alone and lacks a portion of them. V and J calls and clone size are those listed in that table; D and trimming were worked out from the DNA. The sample has some 2,100,000 clones, under 95% seen once. Findings and limits, study-wide: The low donor count limited represented genetic and exposure-history diversity.

Terminally differentiated effector memory CD45RA+ cells were excluded by CCR7 positive selection of CD45RO-negative cells. Healthy HIV-negative adults with no recent acute infections or vaccinations were recruited as donors. This clone has just one count. The antigen is unknown. This CDR3 is also generated by other DNA sequences in the sample. Germline loops: CDR1 SGDLS, CDR2 YYNGEE. V lost 4 bases to trimming and J lost 2 bases, with 11 bases between them. There are 14 residues in the CDR3. The sequence was obtained from a man aged 18 to 30 in good health. Some clones in this sample may be carry-over from other donors' samples. The source material was naive CD8+ T cells from PBMCs. This chain connects TRBV9 to TRBJ2-3; TRBD2 might be the D (5 bases). The CDR3 nucleotides are TGTGCCAGCAGCCCGTCCGGGAACACAGATACGCAGTATTTT. This encodes CASSPSGNTDTQYF. Drawing the rest from reference TRBV9 and TRBJ2-3, the complete variable domain is DSGVTQTPKHLITATGQRVTLRCSPRSGDLSVYWYQQSLDQGLQFLIQYYNGEERAKGNILERFSAQQFPDLHSELNLSSLELGDSALYFCASSPSGNTDTQYFGPGTRLTVL.